The text below deals with one TCR beta chain. Its target is unknown. The sample belongs to a study of vaccination and CD4 T cells after COVID-19. An Oncomine TCR Beta short-read assay was used to sequence the DNA from cultured CD4+ T cells. Using its own MiXCR run on the PCR reads, TCRdb lists one record per CDR3 protein. This sample has 7,000 to 8,500 distinct CDR3 sequences, with approximately 60% found just once. There are 14 residues in the CDR3. In germline, CDR1 is SGHTA, CDR2 FQGNSA. V lost 5 bases, J lost 7 bases, and 17 bases lay in between. Treatment defined: approximately 9-day PBMC culture with coronavirus spike peptide pools or control peptides (ViraFEST assay). The unexposed donor provided CD4+ T cells, which were taken before the COVID-19 pandemic (2011-2018).

The genes are TRBV7-2 and TRBJ1-2, with D maybe TRBD1 (5 bases). Sequencing input: CD4+ T cells from blood, cultured in vitro. The sequence was collected from a human donor in good health. The CDR3 region is CASSLQEGQGGYTF. The CDR3 DNA is TGTGCCAGCAGCCTCCAAGAGGGCCAGGGTGGCTACACCTTC.